This T cell receptor (beta chain) was recorded in a study of T cells after yellow fever vaccination. Overall study findings and caveats: Primary-vaccination clones mostly resurfaced post-booster (96% CD4, approximately 87% CD8). Only a small proportion of the clonotypes turned up in both the CD4 and the CD8 compartments, likely arising from convergent recombination.

This clonotype has ten or more counts. The antigen is not known. It was through 5'RACE template switching that TCR cDNA was made, with a universal primer site and UMIs added. TCRdb fed the 5' RACE reads into MiXCR, producing one record per CDR3 protein. Of around 310,000 distinct CDR3 sequences in the sample, 8.5% to 10% were seen once. V was clipped by 0 bases and J by 1 base, with 12 bases between them. Germline V gene sequence: CDR1 LGHNA, CDR2 YNFKEQ. The CDR3 totals 17 residues. The material was PBMCs, obtained on the day of the first yellow fever vaccination. The rearrangement uses TRBV4-2 and TRBJ2-2; D remains unclear. The clonotype was recovered from a man aged 18-30 years who received the YFV17D yellow fever vaccine. CDR3 DNA sequence: TGTGCCAGCAGCCAAGAGGCCAGTTGGGGGAACACCGGGGAGCTGTTTTTT. It yields the protein CASSQEASWGNTGELFF.